One and the same sample provided the 18 T cell receptor beta chains below, sequenced in a study of vaccination and CD4 T cells after COVID-19 (dated by TCRdb to the early 2020s). The treatment or condition label corresponds to: approximately nine-day PBMC culture with coronavirus spike peptide pools or control peptides (ViraFEST assay). Antigens of these TCRs are unknown. The method was PCR. The sequencer was an Illumina iSeq 100. At the Johns Hopkins FTIC core, DNA from the cultured CD4+ T cells underwent TCR sequencing with the Oncomine TCR Beta short-read assay. The public sequencing data were trimmed at Q25 with fastp and processed into clonotypes with MiXCR by TCRdb, which kept only in-frame beta chains. Rows with one shared CDR3 protein collapse into an entry with the most common genes and DNA. For this sample there are about 13,000 distinct CDR3 sequences; more than 55% appear just once. The leading ten clones occupy approximately 12% of the sample.

The sequenced material came from CD4+ T cells from blood, cultured in vitro. Receptors were obtained from a human donor who had recovered from COVID-19.

CDR3 sequence: CSAWGLAGLTDTQYF. CDR3 in DNA: TGCAGTGCTTGGGGACTAGCGGGGCTCACAGATACGCAGTATTTT. The J gene is TRBJ2-3, the V gene TRBV20-1, with TRBD2 identical over 13 bases. Trimming removed 5 bases from V and 2 bases from J; junction bases left unmatched: 4. CDR3 length: 15 amino acids. CDR1 DFQATT and CDR2 SNEGSKA come from the germline V gene (reference sequence).

This clonotype was detected only a few times. The V gene is TRBV6-5, the J gene TRBJ1-5, with unresolved D. The CDR3 consists of 13 residues. V was pared by 0 bases and J by 2 bases, with 2 bases between. Germline loops: CDR1 MNHEY, CDR2 SVGAGI. CDR3 amino acids: CASSYSRNQPQHF. As DNA, the CDR3 is TGTGCCAGCAGTTACTCTCGCAATCAGCCCCAGCATTTT.

The genes are TRBV6-4 and TRBJ2-2; D gene uncertain. The V gene lost 0 bases and the J gene lost 3 bases, with 8 bases spanning the gap. In germline, CDR1 is MRHNA, CDR2 SNTAGT. The CDR3 consists of 15 residues. DNA for the CDR3: TGTGCCAGCAGTGACTCGCGGTACGACACCGGGGAGCTGTTTTTT. It translates to CASSDSRYDTGELFF.

This chain links TRBV2 with TRBJ1-1; D unclear. V was cut by 10 bases and J by 2 bases, with 17 bases left in between. CDR3 length: 14 amino acids. CDR1 and CDR2 (germline): SNHLY, FYNNEI. The DNA for the CDR3 is TGTGCCACAAAAGGGCGGGGAGGAAACACTGAAGCTTTCTTT. Protein: CATKGRGGNTEAFF.

This clonotype was counted once. V is TRBV3-1 and J is TRBJ1-1; 9 positions agree with TRBD1. J gave up 7 bases and V 1 base, and 4 bases lay outside the gene matches. Germline V gives CDR1 LGHDT, CDR2 YNNKEL (reference sequence). The CDR3 runs to 14 residues. In nucleotides, the CDR3 is TGTGCCAGCAGCCAAGTGGGACAGGGAAATGAAGCTTTCTTT. Its translation is CASSQVGQGNEAFF.

V and J are TRBV12-3 or TRBV12-4 and TRBJ2-2; D unclear. This CDR3 spans 13 amino acids. The V end was cut by 5 bases, the J end by 4 bases, with 8 bases between. The CDR3 sequence is CASSPLVTGELFF. The CDR3 bases are TGTGCCAGCAGTCCGTTAGTCACCGGGGAGCTGTTTTTT.

V gene TRBV28 combines with J gene TRBJ2-1, with D uncertain. V was cut by 2 bases and J by 8 bases, with 7 bases left in between. The CDR3 spans 12 residues. Per the germline V gene, CDR1 is MDHEN and CDR2 is SYDVKM. CDR3 DNA sequence: TGTGCCAGCAGTTTACTAGTACATGAGCAGTTCTTC. It encodes CASSLLVHEQFF.

The rearrangement joins TRBV20-1 to TRBJ2-3; D is uncertain. CDR3 size: 10 residues. The V and J ends lost 4 bases and 5 bases respectively, with 4 bases between them. Germline CDR1 is DFQATT and CDR2 is SNEGSKA (reference sequence). The CDR3: CSANRDTQYF. For the CDR3, the DNA is TGCAGTGCTAATCGAGATACGCAGTATTTT.

J is TRBJ2-2 and V is TRBV20-1; a weak D match, TRBD1 (6 bases). The CDR3 loop spans 15 amino acids. V lost 4 bases to trimming and J lost 3 bases, with 15 bases between them. Germline CDR1 is DFQATT and CDR2 is SNEGSKA (reference sequence). CDR3 residues: CSAMDSRSYTGELFF. CDR3 bases: TGCAGTGCTATGGACAGCCGTTCTTACACCGGGGAGCTGTTTTTT.

The chain recombines TRBV6-2 or TRBV6-3 with TRBJ2-3, with 8 bases aligning to TRBD2. This CDR3 has 19 amino acids. Germline loops: CDR1 MNHEY, CDR2 SVGEGT. The ends lost 6 bases at V and 3 bases at J; junction bases unmatched: 20. CDR3 sequence: CASSLSHRAGTSGTDTQYF. For the CDR3, the DNA is TGTGCCAGCAGCTTATCTCACCGAGCCGGGACTAGTGGGACAGATACGCAGTATTTT.

This chain uses TRBV5-4 with TRBJ2-5, with 9 positions matching TRBD2. V dropped 0 bases and J dropped 4; count of bases not matched to a gene: 7. CDR1 is SGHNT, CDR2 YYREEE, per germline (reference sequence). The CDR3 totals 16 residues. The DNA of the CDR3 is TGTGCCAGCAGCTTGGCGGGACTAGCAATGCGAGAGACCCAGTACTTC. Its protein product is CASSLAGLAMRETQYF.

The rearrangement joins TRBV19 to TRBJ1-1, with 9 bases matching TRBD1. The CDR3 is 14 amino acids. J was trimmed by 4 bases and V by 6 bases; bases with no gene match: 6. Per germline, CDR1 LNHDA and CDR2 SQIVND (reference sequence). CDR3 residues: CASRRTGVGTEAFF. CDR3 DNA sequence: TGTGCCAGTAGGAGGACAGGGGTGGGCACTGAAGCTTTCTTT.

This chain connects TRBV7-3 to TRBJ2-3, with D perhaps matching TRBD2 (6 bases). CDR3 length equals 16 residues. The ends were cut back, 5 bases at V and 2 bases at J, with 17 bases in the middle. Looked up from germline, CDR1 is SGHTA and CDR2 is FQGTGA. The CDR3 bases are TGTGCCAGCAGCGCGACCCCGGACTACAACACAGATACGCAGTATTTT. Translating it yields CASSATPDYNTDTQYF.

V and J are TRBV12-3 or TRBV12-4 and TRBJ1-1, with TRBD1 identical over 7 bases. CDR3 size: 14 residues. The J segment lost 1 base and the V segment lost 5 bases, leaving 4 bases of the junction unmatched. The CDR3: CASSPRQGNTEAFF. CDR3 sequence (DNA): TGTGCCAGCAGTCCTCGACAGGGGAACACTGAAGCTTTCTTT.

This clonotype came up a few times. Its ends do not fully match the called genes, so a read error is possible. The chain carries TRBV2 and TRBJ1-2; 7 bases agree with TRBD1. The CDR3 is 10 residues long. Germline V lookup: CDR1 SNHLY, CDR2 FYNNEI. The CDR3 reads CASSKETGLF. CDR3 coding DNA: TGTGCCAGCTCGAAAGAGACAGGGTTATTC.

The rearrangement links TRBV6-1 to TRBJ2-7, with D tentatively TRBD1 (6 bases). Trimming left V 6 bases short and J 7 bases short, with 13 bases between. CDR3 length: 12 residues. In germline, CDR1 is MNHNS, CDR2 SASEGT. The CDR3 DNA reads as TGTGCCAGCAGCCTCGACAGGCCGGAGCAGTACTTC. Protein sequence: CASSLDRPEQYF.

The chain couples TRBV7-2 to TRBJ2-1, with D possibly TRBD2 on 6 matching bases. CDR1 and CDR2 from the germline V gene are SGHTA and FQGNSA. The CDR3 extends over 16 amino acids. Trimming removed 7 bases from V and 6 bases from J, with 22 bases in between. The CDR3 nucleotides read TGTGCCAGCAAGGTCGTACAGGAGGGCGGTCCCAATGAGCAGTTCTTC. This codes for CASKVVQEGGPNEQFF.

J is TRBJ2-4 and V is TRBV4-3; a possible D gene is TRBD2 (6 bases). Germline loops: CDR1 LGHNA, CDR2 YSLEER. CDR3 length equals 15 residues. V was pared by 0 bases and J by 9 bases, with 15 bases between. Here the CDR3 reads CASSQEWRGTAIQYF. The CDR3 DNA reads TGCGCCAGCAGCCAAGAGTGGCGGGGTACTGCCATTCAGTACTTC.